This T cell receptor (beta chain) was identified during a study of Ad26.COV2.S vaccination and SARS-CoV-2 variants (dated by TCRdb to the early 2020s). In terms of the full investigation: Donors in the vaccine arm were drawn from COV1001, a phase I-IIa trial of Ad26.COV2.S in healthy adults that was multicentre, randomized, double-blind and placebo-controlled. Trial participants were randomized into five groups of five: low-dose or high-dose Ad26.COV2.S given once or twice, or placebo on both occasions. TCRbeta repertoire sequencing served as the tool for gauging how specific and how broad the SARS-CoV-2-reactive T cell receptors were following Ad26.COV2.S vaccination. The TCR-sequenced set comprised about 32 samples: some 20 Ad26.COV2.S vaccine recipients, 5 placebo recipients and 8 SARS-CoV-2 convalescent individuals. Blinding of investigators to trial group allocation was maintained during experiments and outcome assessment. Ad26.COV2.S was given intramuscularly at 5x10^10 or 1x10^11 viral particles, as a single shot or as two shots 56 days apart.

On the study overall, not on this receptor specifically: The study lacked the statistical power to compare responses across vaccine doses or regimens. Spike-specific TCR breadth was higher in Ad26.COV2.S recipients than in placebo recipients (P = 0.0014). Substantial breadth of spike-specific CD8+ and CD4+ T cell responses was reported after vaccination. It was noted by the authors that total T cell responses may have been underestimated by the TCR breadth and depth analyses. Vaccine and placebo recipients had comparable non-spike TCR breadth, which fits with the vaccine containing only spike.

Comment on this clone: No cognate antigen has been identified for it. No base quality information exists; no much larger clone differs at one position.

Inclusive of the bounding cysteine and phenylalanine, the CDR3 is 13 residues long. The only DNA kept is the CDR3, 39 bases in frame from the first base. V loses 3 bases, J loses 11 bases, and the germline ends lie 17 bases apart. Based on the germline V gene, the CDR1 and CDR2 sequences are SGHDT and YYEEEE. The treatment or condition label of this sample denotes: 15 to 20 received Ad26.COV2.S at low or high dose, single or two shots; roughly 5 received placebo; per-sample allocation not given. Repertoires of vaccine and placebo recipients were sequenced from samples collected on day 63 after the first injection. In Cohort 1b, around 25 adults aged 18-55 years were enrolled at a single site in Boston, USA, between 29 July and 7 August 2020. Ad26.COV2.S consisted of a replication-incompetent adenovirus type 26 vector by which a prefusion-stabilized SARS-CoV-2 spike protein from the original Wuhan strain was expressed.

The immunoSEQ Assay was the method used to sequence TCRbeta CDR3 regions. After extraction, genomic DNA underwent amplification by bias-controlled multiplex PCR, followed by high-throughput sequencing. Per the source publication's procedure: To quantify the absolute abundance of every unique TCRbeta CDR3 region, sequences were collapsed and filtered. Usable DNA was measured by amplifying reference genes present in all nucleated cells, and TCRbeta template counts were normalized to that usable DNA to estimate T cell fraction. Repertoire TCRs were annotated as SARS-CoV-2-specific when V gene, CDR3 amino acid sequence and J gene were exactly matched to a known reactive TCR set. MIRA supplied the reference SARS-CoV-2 TCR set, which was filtered for enrichment in COVID-19-positive ImmuneCODE repertoires so that public or cross-reactive TCRs were removed. Using the MIRA antigens, annotated TCRs were further analysed by specific ORF or by position within an ORF. Breadth was defined as annotated unique rearrangements over total unique productive rearrangements; depth was the summed frequency of those rearrangements. Two-sided Wilcoxon rank-sum tests were used to compare TCR breadth between groups. TCRdb mirrors the immuneACCESS table, restricted to in-frame sequences. Some clones are absent from its copies; in checked studies, under half trace to an unresolved V gene, and the reason for the others is unknown. The V and J calls and the clone size are those of that table, but D and trimming were determined from the DNA. Here the sample has about 370,000 clones; 89% occur a single time. Over 1.5% of the sample is taken by the ten largest.

Sequences were derived from peripheral blood, sampled in a trial of Ad26.COV2.S vaccine versus placebo. The V and J segments used are TRBV5-6 and TRBJ1-1; a tentative D call is TRBD1 (5 bases match). This receptor was identified in a person aged 18-65 years who received the Ad26.COV2.S COVID-19 vaccine or a placebo. Read as DNA, the sequence is TGTGCCAGCAGCTGGGGGACTTTTCCGGGGGCTTTCTTT. This is translated as CASSWGTFPGAFF.